The 25 T cell receptor beta chains given below trace back to one sample, sequenced in a study of T cells in Graves' hyperthyroidism and ophthalmopathy. Amplification yielded TCR beta CDR3 regions, with RNA transcripts as the source. The study used the HTBI primer set for a first-round RT-PCR of the TCR CDR3. TCRdb independently ran MiXCR on the multiplex PCR reads; one entry per CDR3 protein. The profile covers approximately 610,000 distinct CDR3 sequences, with 14% to 15% appearing a single time and 3.5% to 4.5% taken by the ten largest. Sequencing input: blood. All receptors derive from a woman aged 40 to 50 with Graves' ophthalmopathy.

This chain links TRBV28 with TRBJ2-7, with a possible D match to TRBD2 (6 bases). The germline V gene encodes CDR1 MDHEN and CDR2 SYDVKM. The ends were cut back, 5 bases at V and 7 bases at J, with 18 bases in the middle. The CDR3 is 14 amino acids. CDR3 DNA sequence: TGTGCCAGCAGTCGAATAGCAATCGCGGGGGAGCAGTACTTC. Protein: CASSRIAIAGEQYF.

This clonotype was detected ten times or more. This chain links TRBV20-1 with TRBJ2-2; 9 bases align to TRBD2. CDR1 and CDR2 (germline): DFQATT, SNEGSKA (reference sequence). V shed 1 base and J 6 bases; nucleotides not matched to a gene: 9. This CDR3 contains 16 residues. The CDR3 DNA follows: TGCAGTGCTAGAGCCTCAGCGCGGGAGGGCCCCGGGGAGCTGTTTTTT. Translating gives CSARASAREGPGELFF.

This clonotype was counted many times. As DNA, the CDR3 is TGCAGCGTAGTACTAGCGGGAGCCCACGAGCAGTACTTC. Protein product: CSVVLAGAHEQYF. The rearrangement links TRBV29-1 to TRBJ2-7, with 11 bases fitting TRBD2. The V gene end was trimmed by 6 bases and the J gene end by 5 bases; junction bases not matched to a gene: 6. CDR1 is SQVTM and CDR2 is ANQGSEA in the germline V gene. The CDR3 is 13 residues long.

This clonotype showed up many times. The chain combines TRBV4-2 with TRBJ2-5, with no clear D. The CDR3 has 18 residues. CDR1 is LGHNA, CDR2 YNFKEQ, per germline. V shed 0 bases and J shed 1 base, with 18 bases lying between them. The CDR3: CASSQDLFGGQLQETQYF. CDR3 nucleotides: TGTGCCAGCAGCCAAGATCTATTCGGTGGGCAGCTCCAAGAGACCCAGTACTTC.

This clonotype appeared many times. The chain couples TRBV7-8 to TRBJ2-4; 7 nucleotides align to TRBD1. Germline V gives CDR1 SGHVS, CDR2 FQNEAQ. Germline trimming cut 4 bases from V and 7 bases from J; bases unmatched to any gene: 4. The CDR3 length is 13 residues. The CDR3 nucleotides read TGTGCCAGCAGCTCGGACAGGCGTAACATTCAGTACTTC. This gives the protein CASSSDRRNIQYF.

This clonotype was seen only a few times. CDR3 sequence reads: CASSLRDRGALYQETQYF. CDR3 in DNA: TGTGCCAGCAGCCTCCGGGACAGGGGTGCCCTGTACCAAGAGACCCAGTACTTC. J is TRBJ2-5 and V is TRBV11-2; TRBD1 agrees at 10 bases. This CDR3 is 18 amino acids long. CDR1 and CDR2 (germline): SGHAT, FQNNGV. V lost 5 bases to trimming and J lost 0 bases; unmatched junction nucleotides: 12.

This clonotype was counted between two and nine times. The rearrangement uses TRBV6-2 or TRBV6-3 and TRBJ2-3, with 7 bases fitting TRBD2. Germline CDR1 is MNHEY and CDR2 is SVGEGT. The CDR3 extends over 13 amino acids. Losses at the gene ends were 8 bases for V and 6 bases for J; bases not matched to a gene: 8. The CDR3 DNA reads as TGTGCCAGCCGGCGGGGGAACCCGGATACGCAGTATTTT. Translated: CASRRGNPDTQYF.

This sequence joins TRBV11-2 and TRBJ2-7, with unresolved D. V was cut by 2 bases and J by 6 bases, with 8 bases left in between. The CDR3 consists of 12 residues. Per the germline V gene, CDR1 is SGHAT and CDR2 is FQNNGV. The chain's CDR3 is CASSLNQGEQYF. For the CDR3, the DNA is TGTGCCAGCAGCTTAAATCAAGGCGAGCAGTACTTC.

This chain joins TRBV7-9 and TRBJ1-1; D not resolved. Trimming pared 7 bases from V and 2 bases from J, leaving 17 bases between. The CDR3 has 15 amino acids. From germline, CDR1 is SEHNR and CDR2 FQNEAQ (reference sequence). CDR3 amino acids: CASTPYSGANTEAFF. The DNA of the CDR3 is TGTGCCAGCACCCCTTATTCGGGAGCTAACACTGAAGCTTTCTTT.

The chain joins TRBV29-1 to TRBJ1-1; maybe TRBD1 (5 bases). Germline V CDR1 and CDR2: SQVTM, ANQGSEA. The CDR3 has 12 residues. The germline V and J ends were trimmed by 1 base and 5 bases, with 8 bases remaining between them. The CDR3 DNA reads as TGCAGCGTTGAAGGGGGCGATACTGAAGCTTTCTTT. It translates to CSVEGGDTEAFF. The entire variable domain, with the rest obtained from reference TRBV29-1 and TRBJ1-1, is as follows: SAVISQKPSRDICQRGTSLTIQCQVDSQVTMMFWYRQQPGQSLTLIATANQGSEATYESGFVIDKFPISRPNLTFSTLTVSNMSPEDSSIYLCSVEGGDTEAFFGQGTRLTVV.

The rearrangement joins TRBV3-1 to TRBJ2-2, with a tentative D call TRBD2 (6 bases). This CDR3 spans 16 amino acids. V was trimmed by 1 base and J by 5 bases, leaving 14 bases between them. The germline V gene encodes CDR1 LGHDT and CDR2 YNNKEL (reference sequence). The CDR3 protein is CASSQGREDWTGELFF. CDR3 in DNA: TGTGCCAGCAGCCAAGGGCGGGAAGATTGGACCGGGGAGCTGTTTTTT.

This clonotype was seen at least ten times. The chain links TRBV5-5 to TRBJ1-1; 9 bases map to TRBD1. The junction had 5 bases not matched to a gene; V was cut back by 0 bases and J by 5 bases. Germline values: CDR1 SGHKS, CDR2 YYEKEE (reference sequence). The CDR3 sequence is 15 residues long. CDR3 in DNA: TGTGCCAGCAGCTTGGCCGGACAGGGGAGAACTGAAGCTTTCTTT. Protein product: CASSLAGQGRTEAFF. Full variable domain (outside the CDR3, taken from reference TRBV5-5 and TRBJ1-1): DAGVTQSPTHLIKTRGQQVTLRCSPISGHKSVSWYQQVLGQGPQFIFQYYEKEERGRGNFPDRFSARQFPNYSSELNVNALLLGDSALYLCASSLAGQGRTEAFFGQGTRLTVV.

This clonotype was picked up one time. Being one base from a much bigger clone, this may be a read error. The CDR3 loop reads CASSVGLAGTDTQYF. The CDR3, as DNA: TGTGCCAGCAGCGTAGGGCTAGCGGGCACAGATACGCAGTATTTT. The chain carries TRBV9 and TRBJ2-3, with 7 nucleotides matching TRBD2. The J segment lost 1 base and the V segment lost 0 bases, leaving 2 bases of the junction unmatched. The CDR3 loop spans 15 amino acids. Germline assignment: CDR1 SGDLS and CDR2 YYNGEE. Full variable domain (rest looked up from reference TRBV9 and TRBJ2-3): DSGVTQTPKHLITATGQRVTLRCSPRSGDLSVYWYQQSLDQGLQFLIQYYNGEERAKGNILERFSAQQFPDLHSELNLSSLELGDSALYFCASSVGLAGTDTQYFGPGTRLTVL.

This clonotype was found many times. The J gene is TRBJ1-2, the V gene TRBV10-3; D might be TRBD1 (5 bases). Trimming removed 8 bases at V and 4 bases at J, with 8 bases between. CDR3 length: 11 amino acids. Germline values: CDR1 ENHRY, CDR2 SYGVKD. In DNA form, the CDR3 reads TGTGCCATCCAGACAGTCTATGGCTACACCTTC. Its translation is CAIQTVYGYTF.

This clonotype came up a few times. The rearrangement joins TRBV5-1 to TRBJ2-5; weak D call: TRBD1 (6 bases). V was shortened by 0 bases and J by 5 bases, with 11 bases between the two germline ends. This CDR3 is 14 amino acids long. Germline V CDR1 and CDR2: SGHRS, YFSETQ. The CDR3 region has the DNA TGCGCCAGCAGCTTGGGACAGGCGGACGAGACCCAGTACTTC. This encodes CASSLGQADETQYF.

This clonotype occurred a few times. The chain uses TRBV10-3 and TRBJ2-7; 12 positions agree with TRBD2. Germline V lookup: CDR1 ENHRY, CDR2 SYGVKD. This CDR3 has 16 residues. With V trimmed by 4 bases and J by 1 base, 5 bases remained unmatched. The CDR3 region has the DNA TGTGCCATCAGTGCACAGACTAGCGGGAGTTCCTACGAGCAGTACTTC. It encodes CAISAQTSGSSYEQYF.

There are many counts of this clonotype. V gene TRBV10-3 combines with J gene TRBJ1-2; perhaps TRBD1 as D (6 bases). From germline, CDR1 is ENHRY and CDR2 SYGVKD. CDR3 length equals 15 residues. With 5 bases removed from V and 3 bases from J, the gap between germline ends came to 16 bases. CDR3 region: CAISPGAVGDYGYTF. The CDR3 bases are TGTGCCATCAGTCCAGGGGCGGTTGGCGACTATGGCTACACCTTC.

The rearrangement links TRBV7-6 to TRBJ2-5; D may be TRBD1 or TRBD2 (5 bases each). The V gene's germline CDR1 is SGHVS and CDR2 FNYEAQ. This CDR3 contains 16 residues. With 1 base removed from V and 5 bases from J, the gap between germline ends came to 17 bases. The CDR3 region has the DNA TGTGCCAGCAGCTTAGAGGGCGGAGGACATAGCGAGACCCAGTACTTC. Translating gives CASSLEGGGHSETQYF.

This clonotype showed up just a few times. J is TRBJ1-2 and V is TRBV30; D remains unclear. This CDR3 region has 13 residues. From germline, CDR1 is GTSNPN and CDR2 SVGIG (reference sequence). V shed 0 bases and J shed 0 bases, with 5 bases lying between them. DNA for the CDR3: TGTGCCTGGAGTGTTGGGGCTAACTATGGCTACACCTTC. Residues: CAWSVGANYGYTF.

This clonotype was counted ten times or more. V gene TRBV19 combines with J gene TRBJ1-1; D call uncertain. The V end lost 1 base, the J end lost 0 bases, and 3 bases lay between the germline ends. Germline V gene data show CDR1 as LNHDA and CDR2 as SQIVND (reference sequence). The CDR3 runs to 13 residues. CDR3 DNA: TGTGCCAGTAGTATAGCCCTGAACACTGAAGCTTTCTTT. Translation gives CASSIALNTEAFF.

This clonotype appeared a few times. The chain links TRBV4-1 to TRBJ2-5; 7 bases agree with TRBD2. Germline-derived CDR1 and CDR2 are MGHRA and YSYEKL. This CDR3 contains 16 residues. V gave up 3 bases and J gave up 2 bases; unmatched junction bases: 9. CDR3 DNA: TGCGCCAGCAGCCAGGCGACTAGCAGACTTCAAGAGACCCAGTACTTC. It translates to CASSQATSRLQETQYF.

This clonotype was seen many times. The gene calls are TRBV5-1 and TRBJ1-1; D remains unclear. V was trimmed by 0 bases and J by 7 bases, leaving 1 base between them. Germline-derived CDR1 and CDR2 are SGHRS and YFSETQ. There are 10 residues in the CDR3. CDR3: CASSLDEAFF. As DNA, the CDR3 is TGCGCCAGCAGCTTGGATGAAGCTTTCTTT.

The chain employs TRBV19 and TRBJ1-1; no reliable D call. This CDR3 is built from 15 residues. The V gene's germline CDR1 is LNHDA and CDR2 SQIVND (reference sequence). Trimming stripped 6 bases from V and 3 bases from J, with 17 bases between. CDR3 nucleotides: TGTGCCAGTAGAACCACGACGGGTTGGGACACTGAAGCTTTCTTT. Encoded protein: CASRTTTGWDTEAFF.

This clonotype showed up many times. The rearrangement uses TRBV27 and TRBJ1-2; possibly TRBD1 for D (6 bases). This CDR3 has 15 amino acids. Per germline, CDR1 MNHEY and CDR2 SMNVEV (reference sequence). Trimming cost V 2 bases and J 3 bases, with 13 bases left between them. CDR3 sequence reads: CASSLQPGGYYGYTF. CDR3 DNA: TGTGCCAGCAGTTTACAACCGGGGGGCTACTATGGCTACACCTTC.

In its sample, this clonotype was seen many times. The chain employs TRBV2 and TRBJ2-7, with TRBD2 matching over 8 bases. J was trimmed by 3 bases and V by 1 base; bases with no gene match: 5. The CDR3 contains 15 residues. Germline values: CDR1 SNHLY, CDR2 FYNNEI. The CDR3 sequence: CASSEDIAGNYEQYF. CDR3 bases: TGTGCCAGCAGTGAAGATATAGCGGGGAACTACGAGCAGTACTTC.